This T cell receptor (beta chain) emerged from a study of shared clonotypes between healthy human individuals. For the study at large: The donor pool was made up of two women and a few men aged 18 to 49.

Germline V CDR1 and CDR2: SGHNT, YYREEE (reference sequence). CDR3 length: 14 residues. Trimming left V 4 bases short and J 2 bases short, with 10 bases between. Points on this clone: Its matching antigen is unknown.

Original data processing: For the immunoSEQ data, sequences were junction-only without quality scores, so filtering differed. Assay used: immunoSEQ multiplex PCR; TCRdb lists only in-frame clones, some missing. That table gives V, J and clone size, and the DNA gave D and trimming. The sample lists 1.5 million to 2.5 million clones, just under 95% seen once, with 0.95% to 1.5% in the top ten. In the naive CD8 group, cells lacked CD45RO and were positively selected for CCR7, so terminally differentiated effector memory CD45RA+ cells were left out. General study points: Of the naive CD4 clonotypes, around 4.7% were shared across four donors.

This TCR was sampled from a man younger than 35 in good health. The genes are TRBV5-4 and TRBJ2-1; D gene ambiguous. Source material: naive CD8+ T cells sorted from blood. In DNA, the CDR3 is TGTGCCAGCAGCCACGACGGCCCCTACAATGAGCAGTTCTTC. Amino acid sequence: CASSHDGPYNEQFF.